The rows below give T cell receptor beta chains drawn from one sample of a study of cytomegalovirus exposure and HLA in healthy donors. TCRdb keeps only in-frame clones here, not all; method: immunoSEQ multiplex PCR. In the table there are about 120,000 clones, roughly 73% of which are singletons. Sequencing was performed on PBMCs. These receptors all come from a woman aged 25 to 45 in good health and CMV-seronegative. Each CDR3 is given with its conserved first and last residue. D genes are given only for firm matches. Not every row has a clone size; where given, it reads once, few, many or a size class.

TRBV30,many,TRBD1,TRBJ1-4,TGTGCCTGGGGACAGGGGGCAAGGGAAAAACTGTTTTTT,CAWGQGAREKLFF
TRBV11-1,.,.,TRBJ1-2,TGTGCCAGCAGCTTAGCGCGGTCGGGGAACTATGGCTACACCTTC,CASSLARSGNYGYTF
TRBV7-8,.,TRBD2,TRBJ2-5,TGTGCCAGCAGCAACCCTCGGACTAGCCAAGAGACCCAGTACTTC,CASSNPRTSQETQYF
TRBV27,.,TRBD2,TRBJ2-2,TGTGCCAGTGCTTTTCGGGGGGGATCCTTGAACACCGGGGAGCTGTTTTTT,CASAFRGGSLNTGELFF
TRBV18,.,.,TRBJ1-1,TGTGCCAGCTCACCCGACAGGTGGAATGAAGCTTTCTTT,CASSPDRWNEAFF
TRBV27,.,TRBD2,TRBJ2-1,TGTGCCAGCAGTTCGATTAGCGGGGGGCCGACCTACAATGAGCAGTTCTTC,CASSSISGGPTYNEQFF
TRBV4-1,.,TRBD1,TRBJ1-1,TGCGCCAGCAGCCAAGGCGAGGGGGCAGTTGAAGCTTTCTTT,CASSQGEGAVEAFF
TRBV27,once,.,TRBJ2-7,TGTGCCAGCAGTTTAGCTTGGGGAGTCGACGAGCAGTACTTC,CASSLAWGVDEQYF
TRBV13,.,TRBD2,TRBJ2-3,TGTGCCAGCAGCTTGGGACTAGCGGGAGATTTAGATACGCAGTATTTT,CASSLGLAGDLDTQYF
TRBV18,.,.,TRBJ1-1,TGTGCCAGCGTCCCGCTTCGGAAAACAGCAGGGGACACTGAAGCTTTCTTT,CASVPLRKTAGDTEAFF
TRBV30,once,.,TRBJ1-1,TGTGCCTGGAGTGTACGACAGCGGAACACTGAAGCTTTCTTT,CAWSVRQRNTEAFF
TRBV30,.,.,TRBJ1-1,TGTGCCTGGAGTGTACACGACGGGGGTGAAGCTTTCTTT,CAWSVHDGGEAFF
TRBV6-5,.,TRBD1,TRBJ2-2,TGTGCCAGCAGTGCCCGACAGGGAACAAGGGAGCTGTTTTTT,CASSARQGTRELFF
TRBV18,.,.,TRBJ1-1,TGTGCCAGCTCACAATCGGGACGGGGGATGGACACTGAAGCTTTCTTT,CASSQSGRGMDTEAFF
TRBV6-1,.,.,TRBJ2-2,TGTGCCAGCACCCCTCCGCAGTACACCGGGGAGCTGTTTTTT,CASTPPQYTGELFF
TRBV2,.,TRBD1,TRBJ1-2,TGTGCCAGCAGTGACATGGGGTCGACAGGGAGGTATGGCTACACCTTC,CASSDMGSTGRYGYTF
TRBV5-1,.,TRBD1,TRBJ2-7,TGCGCCAGCAGCGTGAGGGGGCCCTACGAGCAGTACTTC,CASSVRGPYEQYF
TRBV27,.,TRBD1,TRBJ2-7,TGTGCCAGCAGTTTCAATGGACAGGGGTTATCCTACGAGCAGTACTTC,CASSFNGQGLSYEQYF
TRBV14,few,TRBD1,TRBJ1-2,TGTGCCAGCAGCCCAGAGACAGGGGGCCGAACATATGGCTACACCTTC,CASSPETGGRTYGYTF
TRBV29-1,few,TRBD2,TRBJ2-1,TGCAGCGCTACTACTACTAGCGGGAGAACGGCCGAGCAGTTCTTC,CSATTTSGRTAEQFF
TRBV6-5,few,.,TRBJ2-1,TGTGCCAGCAGTTACAGCTTTGAGCAGTTCTTC,CASSYSFEQFF
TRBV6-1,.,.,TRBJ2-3,TGTGCCAGCACCCCCAGGGCGTTGACAGATACGCAGTATTTT,CASTPRALTDTQYF
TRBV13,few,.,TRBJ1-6,TGTGCCAGCAGCTCGGAACAGGGCGGCTATAATTCACCCCTCCACTTT,CASSSEQGGYNSPLHF
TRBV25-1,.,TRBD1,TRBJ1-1,TGTGCCAGCAGTTCTTGGACAGGGAACACTGAAGCTTTCTTT,CASSSWTGNTEAFF
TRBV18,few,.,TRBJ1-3,TGTGCCAGCTCCCCAGAGATCTCTGGAAACACCATATATTTT,CASSPEISGNTIYF
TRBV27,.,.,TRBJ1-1,TGTGCCAGCAGCACAGGGAAGGCGGCTGAAGCTTTCTTT,CASSTGKAAEAFF
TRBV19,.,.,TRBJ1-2,TGTGCCAGTAGTATCTCAGGGCTCGGCTACACCTTC,CASSISGLGYTF
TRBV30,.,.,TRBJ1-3,TGTGCCTGGAGTGTAGGGGGAGCCGGAAACACCATATATTTT,CAWSVGGAGNTIYF